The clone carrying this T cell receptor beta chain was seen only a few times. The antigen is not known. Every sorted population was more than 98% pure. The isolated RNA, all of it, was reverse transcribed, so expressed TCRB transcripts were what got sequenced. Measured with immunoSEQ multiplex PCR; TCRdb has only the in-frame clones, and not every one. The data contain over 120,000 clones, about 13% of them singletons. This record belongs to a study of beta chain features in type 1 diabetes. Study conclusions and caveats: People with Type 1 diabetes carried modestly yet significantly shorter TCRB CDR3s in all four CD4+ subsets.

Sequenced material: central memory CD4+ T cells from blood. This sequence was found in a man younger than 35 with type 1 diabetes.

CDR3 in amino acids: CASSETGGPLRQYF. The CDR3 coding sequence is TGTGCCAGCAGTGAGACAGGGGGCCCCCTTAGACAGTACTTC. The chain has TRBV2 and TRBJ2-7; TRBD1 agrees at 10 bases. The CDR3 has 14 amino acids. CDR1 and CDR2 from the germline V gene are SNHLY and FYNNEI. V gave up 3 bases and J gave up 10 bases; unmatched junction bases: 9.